The 8 T cell receptor beta chains given below trace back to one sample, sequenced in a study of vaccination and CD4 T cells after COVID-19. These receptors' antigens are unknown. The treatment was: roughly 10-day PBMC culture with coronavirus spike peptide pools or control peptides (ViraFEST assay). At the Johns Hopkins FTIC core, DNA taken from cultured CD4+ T cells was sequenced by way of the Oncomine TCR Beta short-read assay. TCRdb passed the PCR reads through MiXCR, listing each CDR3 protein once. The top ten hold 15% to 18% of the sample, which has about 10,000 distinct CDR3 sequences, about 33% seen once. Sequencing used CD4+ T cells from blood, cultured in vitro, obtained after SARS-CoV-2 vaccination. The receptor set was obtained from a human donor who had recovered from COVID-19.

The chain couples TRBV4-3 to TRBJ2-5; D might be TRBD2 (5 bases). CDR1 and CDR2 from the germline V gene are LGHNA and YSLEER. Trimming took off 0 bases at V and 1 base at J, with 9 bases between the two ends. The CDR3 has 15 residues. For the CDR3, the DNA is TGCGCCAGCAGCCAAGATGGCGGGTCCCAAGAGACCCAGTACTTC. Amino acids: CASSQDGGSQETQYF.

The genes are TRBV12-3 or TRBV12-4 and TRBJ1-6, with a weak D call TRBD1 (5 bases). The CDR3 spans 14 residues. The ends were cut back, 3 bases at V and 7 bases at J, with 10 bases in the middle. CDR3 coding DNA: TGTGCCAGCAGTTTCAGGGACGTAAATTCACCCCTCCACTTT. This gives the protein CASSFRDVNSPLHF.

The sample holds a few counts of this clonotype. The chain is built from TRBV20-1 and TRBJ2-4, with 7 bases fitting TRBD2. Unmatched junction bases numbered 10, after V lost 5 bases and J lost 0 bases. Germline V CDR1 and CDR2: DFQATT, SNEGSKA (reference sequence). The CDR3 consists of 16 residues. The CDR3: CSAPARRELAKNIQYF. In nucleotides, the CDR3 is TGCAGTGCTCCCGCCCGGCGGGAGCTAGCCAAAAACATTCAGTACTTC.

This sequence joins TRBV7-9 and TRBJ2-7; TRBD2 aligns across 11 bases. The CDR3 covers 16 residues. Germline lookup yields CDR1 SEHNR and CDR2 FQNEAQ (reference sequence). The trim removed 6 bases at V and 0 bases at J, leaving 7 bases unmatched. CDR3 sequence (DNA): TGTGCCAGCAGTTTTATGGGACTAGCGGACTCCTACGAGCAGTACTTC. It is translated as CASSFMGLADSYEQYF. The full variable domain, with the rest looked up from reference TRBV7-9 and TRBJ2-7, is DTGVSQNPRHKITKRGQNVTFRCDPISEHNRLYWYRQTLGQGPEFLTYFQNEAQLEKSRLLSDRFSAERPKGSFSTLEIQRTEQGDSAMYLCASSFMGLADSYEQYFGPGTRLTVT.

The chain has TRBV28 and TRBJ1-6; D perhaps matches TRBD1 (6 bases). This CDR3 contains 14 residues. Trimming removed 3 bases at V and 7 bases at J, with 10 bases between. The V gene's germline CDR1 is MDHEN and CDR2 SYDVKM. The CDR3 DNA follows: TGTGCCAGCAGTTTGCACAGGGAGAATTCACCCCTCCACTTT. It encodes CASSLHRENSPLHF.

In this sample, this clonotype turned up a few times. The chain combines TRBV28 with TRBJ1-6; D not certain. The CDR3 covers 14 residues. Germline loops: CDR1 MDHEN, CDR2 SYDVKM. V gave up 2 bases and J gave up 6 bases, with 8 bases separating them. The CDR3 DNA reads TGTGCCAGCAGTTTAGGTCCCCTTAATTCACCCCTCCACTTT. This sequence encodes CASSLGPLNSPLHF.

This clonotype turned up a few times. The chain couples TRBV27 to TRBJ2-1; D uncertain. Germline loops: CDR1 MNHEY, CDR2 SMNVEV (reference sequence). This CDR3 has 15 residues. V lost 0 bases, J lost 5 bases, and 11 bases lay in between. CDR3 sequence (DNA): TGTGCCAGCAGTTTATCCCGCCTCCGTAACAATGAGCAGTTCTTC. As protein: CASSLSRLRNNEQFF.

The chain uses TRBV10-1 and TRBJ2-1; no clear D. The CDR3 is 13 amino acids. The V end was cut by 4 bases, the J end by 7 bases, with 11 bases between. The germline gives CDR1 WNHNN, CDR2 SYGVQD (reference sequence). CDR3 in DNA: TGCGCCAGCAGTGGTCGTGAGAGGAATGAGCAGTTCTTC. Translated: CASSGRERNEQFF.